These 25 T cell receptor beta chains share one sample of origin, sequenced in a study of lymphopenia after photon versus proton radiotherapy (dated by TCRdb to between 2018 and 2021). The protocol used for the library was the immunoSEQ multiplex PCR assay. Entries here come from immuneACCESS through TCRdb and include only in-frame sequences with V and J called. Some clones fail to appear in such tables; in the studies checked, an unresolved V gene covers under half of the shortfall, and the cause of the remainder is unknown. This sample is represented by over 4,500 clones; over 60% of them were singletons. The ten top clones hold approximately 50% of the sample. The input for sequencing was peripheral blood, taken from a patient treated with proton-based radiotherapy. The receptors here all came from a man aged 80 or over with esophageal cancer.

By share, this clone ranks as large. V usage is TRBV7-3 and J usage is TRBJ1-3; D unresolved. The CDR3 is 16 residues long. Germline values: CDR1 SGHTA, CDR2 FQGTGA. V lost 0 bases to trimming and J lost 0 bases, with 9 bases between them. CDR3 in amino acids: CASSLTGGNSGNTIYF. CDR3 sequence (DNA): TGTGCCAGCAGCTTAACGGGAGGAAACTCTGGAAACACCATATATTTT.

The chain employs TRBV19 and TRBJ2-7, with 7 bases lining up with TRBD1. Trimming cost V 6 bases and J 5 bases; bases outside gene matches: 7. The CDR3 has 13 amino acids. Germline loops: CDR1 LNHDA, CDR2 SQIVND (reference sequence). The CDR3 sequence is CASSRGQTNEQYF. The DNA for the CDR3 is TGTGCCAGTAGCAGGGGACAGACCAACGAGCAGTACTTC.

The chain joins TRBV4-3 to TRBJ2-1, with a weak D call TRBD1 (6 bases). Germline V gene data show CDR1 as LGHNA and CDR2 as YSLEER. This CDR3 is 15 amino acids long. Deletions cut 0 bases from V and 2 bases from J, with 8 bases between. CDR3 sequence: CASSQEGQTYNEQFF. The CDR3 DNA is TGCGCCAGCAGCCAAGAGGGACAAACCTACAATGAGCAGTTCTTC.

The rearrangement uses TRBV5-1 and TRBJ2-3; perhaps TRBD2 as D (6 bases). The V end was cut by 1 base, the J end by 3 bases, with 15 bases between. The CDR3 is made up of 16 amino acids. CDR1 is SGHRS and CDR2 is YFSETQ in the germline V gene. The chain's CDR3 is CASSLRASGRTDTQYF. In DNA form, the CDR3 reads TGCGCCAGCAGCTTGAGAGCGAGTGGGAGGACAGATACGCAGTATTTT. Combining the CDR3 with reference TRBV5-1 and TRBJ2-3 gives the whole variable domain KAGVTQTPRYLIKTRGQQVTLSCSPISGHRSVSWYQQTPGQGLQFLFEYFSETQRNKGNFPGRFSGRQFSNSRSEMNVSTLELGDSALYLCASSLRASGRTDTQYFGPGTRLTVL.

This chain links TRBV7-8 with TRBJ2-2, with 9 bases lining up with TRBD2. CDR3 length: 16 residues. The junction had 5 bases not matched to a gene; V was cut back by 5 bases and J by 1 base. CDR1 SGHVS and CDR2 FQNEAQ come from the germline V gene. The chain's CDR3 is CASSLGLARNTGELFF. In DNA, the CDR3 is TGTGCCAGCAGCCTAGGACTAGCGCGGAACACCGGGGAGCTGTTTTTT.

This clone came up a few times. The chain combines TRBV29-1 with TRBJ2-3; 8 positions agree with TRBD1. Per the germline V gene, CDR1 is SQVTM and CDR2 is ANQGSEA. CDR3 length equals 15 residues. The V segment lost 6 bases and the J segment 4 bases; nucleotides outside the gene matches: 12. The CDR3 region is CSVVGTGRFADTQYF. CDR3 DNA: TGCAGCGTAGTTGGGACAGGCCGCTTTGCAGATACGCAGTATTTT.

The chain uses TRBV11-2 and TRBJ2-5; TRBD2 is a possible D gene (5 bases). The CDR3 runs 15 residues. In germline, CDR1 is SGHAT, CDR2 FQNNGV. Trimming removed 1 base at V and 5 bases at J, with 14 bases between. CDR3: CASSLVRRQRETQYF. The CDR3 coding sequence is TGTGCCAGCAGCTTAGTTCGGAGGCAGCGGGAGACCCAGTACTTC.

This clone came up a few times. The chain links TRBV11-1 to TRBJ1-1; TRBD1 is a possible D gene (5 bases). V gave up 1 base and J gave up 4 bases, with 19 bases separating them. The CDR3 length is 17 residues. Germline V gene sequence: CDR1 SGHAT, CDR2 FQDESV (reference sequence). The CDR3 nucleotides read TGTGCCAGCAGCTTAGTTCAACGGGACCAATGGAGCACTGAAGCTTTCTTT. Translation: CASSLVQRDQWSTEAFF.

This clone showed up just a few times. The genes are TRBV7-9 and TRBJ2-7; possible D gene TRBD1, 6 bases. This CDR3 is 14 amino acids long. V lost 7 bases and J 2 bases, leaving 15 bases between the germline ends. The germline V gene has CDR1 SEHNR and CDR2 FQNEAQ (reference sequence). CDR3 bases: TGTGCCAGCAATCGTAGACAGGCCCCCTACGAGCAGTACTTC. Protein product: CASNRRQAPYEQYF.

This clone appeared a single time. The genes are TRBV7-2 and TRBJ2-7; 9 positions agree with TRBD1. This CDR3 comprises 16 residues. V lost 2 bases, J lost 4 bases, and 9 bases stayed unmatched. Germline V gene sequence: CDR1 SGHTA, CDR2 FQGNSA. The CDR3 sequence is CASSLPQGTGFYEQYF. The CDR3 DNA follows: TGTGCCAGCAGCTTACCCCAAGGGACAGGGTTTTACGAGCAGTACTTC. Combining the CDR3 with reference TRBV7-2 and TRBJ2-7 gives the whole variable domain GAGVSQSPSNKVTEKGKDVELRCDPISGHTALYWYRQSLGQGLEFLIYFQGNSAPDKSGLPSDRFSAERTGGSVSTLTIQRTQQEDSAVYLCASSLPQGTGFYEQYFGPGTRLTVT.

This rearrangement joins TRBV7-6 to TRBJ2-3; D is ambiguous. Deletions cut 2 bases from V and 5 bases from J, with 5 bases between. The CDR3 length is 12 residues. Germline V gene sequence: CDR1 SGHVS, CDR2 FNYEAQ. The CDR3 coding sequence is TGTGCCAGCAGCTTACCCCAAGATACGCAGTATTTT. Translating it yields CASSLPQDTQYF.

The gene calls are TRBV5-8 and TRBJ1-3; a weak D match, TRBD1 (5 bases). The CDR3 sequence is 16 residues long. CDR1 is SGHTS, CDR2 YDEGEE, per germline. V dropped 2 bases and J dropped 2 bases, with 14 bases sitting between them. The CDR3 region has the DNA TGTGCCAGCAGCTTTGTAGTGGACACCGCTGGAAACACCATATATTTT. Its protein is CASSFVVDTAGNTIYF.

This clone is medium-sized. The chain is built from TRBV5-1 and TRBJ2-1; TRBD2 matches at 11 bases. This CDR3 contains 16 residues. The junction had 4 bases not matched to a gene; V was cut back by 0 bases and J by 5 bases. Germline V gene lookup returns CDR1 SGHRS and CDR2 YFSETQ. DNA for the CDR3: TGCGCCAGCAGCTTGGTGGGACTAGCGGCCAACAATGAGCAGTTCTTC. Protein product: CASSLVGLAANNEQFF.

This chain links TRBV7-3 with TRBJ2-1; D gene uncertain. Trimming cost V 5 bases and J 8 bases, with 16 bases left between them. The CDR3 runs to 14 residues. Germline values: CDR1 SGHTA, CDR2 FQGTGA. The CDR3 nucleotides are TGTGCCAGCAGCCTACTCACAGCCGGAGATGAGCAGTTCTTC. Its translation is CASSLLTAGDEQFF.

The chain employs TRBV11-1 and TRBJ2-1, with D possibly being TRBD1 (5 bases). Germline CDR1 reads SGHAT; CDR2 reads FQDESV (reference sequence). Trimming shortened V by 2 bases and J by 6 bases, and 14 bases separated the two germline ends. The CDR3 loop spans 15 amino acids. The chain's CDR3 is CASSLIQGWLNEQFF. CDR3 in DNA: TGTGCCAGCAGCTTAATTCAGGGTTGGCTCAATGAGCAGTTCTTC.

This clone was found a few times. This rearrangement joins TRBV9 to TRBJ2-7; either TRBD1 or TRBD2 may supply D (5 bases each). V gave up 4 bases and J gave up 4 bases, with 18 bases separating them. This CDR3 contains 15 residues. Germline V CDR1 and CDR2: SGDLS, YYNGEE. The CDR3 region has the DNA TGTGCCAGCAGCCCCGGGCAGGGCCCGGGGTACGAGCAGTACTTC. This sequence encodes CASSPGQGPGYEQYF.

This clone was recorded a few times. This chain joins TRBV4-3 and TRBJ2-3; 8 positions agree with TRBD2. Germline V lookup: CDR1 LGHNA, CDR2 YSLEER. V dropped 3 bases and J dropped 6; count of bases not matched to a gene: 11. This CDR3 has 16 amino acids. The CDR3 region has the DNA TGCGCCAGCAGCCAGGACGGGACTAGAAGAGGGGATACGCAGTATTTT. Translated, it gives CASSQDGTRRGDTQYF.

The chain carries TRBV5-1 and TRBJ1-2, with 10 bases matching TRBD1. CDR3 length: 14 amino acids. CDR1 is SGHRS, CDR2 YFSETQ, per germline. V lost 4 bases and J lost 6; bases outside the gene matches: 6. The CDR3 reads CASSVTGTGDGYTF. Here the CDR3 DNA reads TGCGCCAGCAGCGTAACCGGGACAGGGGATGGCTACACCTTC.

The genes are TRBV6-6 and TRBJ1-1; 7 nucleotides agree with TRBD1. V dropped 6 bases and J dropped 4; count of bases not matched to a gene: 8. Germline lookup yields CDR1 MNHNY and CDR2 SVGAGI (reference sequence). The CDR3 consists of 14 residues. The CDR3 DNA is TGTGCCAGCAGAACTGGACAGGACGGCACTGAAGCTTTCTTT. Translating it yields CASRTGQDGTEAFF.

The J gene is TRBJ1-3, the V gene TRBV18; D not certain. V shed 2 bases and J shed 2 bases, with 7 bases lying between them. There are 14 residues in the CDR3. Per the germline V gene, CDR1 is KGHSH and CDR2 is LQKENI. DNA of the CDR3: TGTGCCAGCTCACCAGACGTGGCTGGAAACACCATATATTTT. This gives the protein CASSPDVAGNTIYF.

The chain has TRBV5-4 and TRBJ2-3, with 7 bases fitting TRBD2. CDR1 is SGHNT, CDR2 YYREEE, per germline (reference sequence). V lost 0 bases and J lost 3; bases outside the gene matches: 10. CDR3 length: 17 amino acids. The CDR3 protein is CASSLGPPGLTTDTQYF. The CDR3 nucleotides read TGTGCCAGCAGCTTGGGGCCGCCGGGACTAACTACAGATACGCAGTATTTT.

The chain carries TRBV15 and TRBJ1-2; 11 bases are shared with TRBD1. The germline V gene has CDR1 LNHNV and CDR2 YYDKDF (reference sequence). The CDR3 covers 16 residues. V trimming: 0 bases; J trimming: 5 bases; junction bases outside the gene matches: 5. CDR3 protein: CATSRDRGDRGYGYTF. CDR3 sequence (DNA): TGTGCCACCAGCAGAGATAGGGGGGACAGGGGGTATGGCTACACCTTC.

The chain couples TRBV9 to TRBJ2-3; D is uncertain. Germline CDR1 SGDLS, CDR2 YYNGEE. The CDR3 totals 16 residues. Between the trimmed V and J ends, which lost 4 bases and 0 bases, there was a span of 15 bases. Here the CDR3 DNA reads TGTGCCAGCAGCTCCCGACACGTCCCTAGCACAGATACGCAGTATTTT. The encoded protein is CASSSRHVPSTDTQYF.

This clone was detected only once. V is TRBV29-1 and J is TRBJ1-5, with D possibly TRBD1 on 6 matching bases. Germline CDR1 and CDR2: SQVTM and ANQGSEA. This CDR3 is 13 amino acids long. Deletions cut 5 bases from V and 6 bases from J, with 14 bases between. The DNA of the CDR3 is TGCAGCGTTCACGAGGGGGTGGGTCAGCCCCAGCATTTT. Translation: CSVHEGVGQPQHF. Full variable domain (outside the CDR3, taken from reference TRBV29-1 and TRBJ1-5): SAVISQKPSRDICQRGTSLTIQCQVDSQVTMMFWYRQQPGQSLTLIATANQGSEATYESGFVIDKFPISRPNLTFSTLTVSNMSPEDSSIYLCSVHEGVGQPQHFGDGTRLSIL.

The CDR3 nucleotides are TGTGCCAGCAGTCCGGGCGGAGCTGGAAACACCATATATTTT. Translation: CASSPGGAGNTIYF. This chain uses TRBV28 with TRBJ1-3; no clear D. The CDR3 length is 14 residues. Germline V CDR1 and CDR2: MDHEN, SYDVKM. V was clipped by 5 bases and J by 2 bases, with 10 bases between them. The variable domain in full, with the rest retrieved from reference TRBV28 and TRBJ1-3, is DVKVTQSSRYLVKRTGEKVFLECVQDMDHENMFWYRQDPGLGLRLIYFSYDVKMKEKGDIPEGYSVSREKKERFSLILESASTNQTSMYLCASSPGGAGNTIYFGEGSWLTVV.